These T cell receptor beta chains were read from a single sample in a study of PD-L1 blockade in urothelial cancer. Using immunoSEQ multiplex PCR, the repertoire was profiled, and TCRdb retains in-frame clones only, with some absent. The sample lists about 100,000 clones, approximately 90% occurring once. The sequences come from PBMCs, collected around atezolizumab (anti-PD-L1) treatment. Receptors were obtained from an elderly woman with urothelial cancer. Both conserved end residues are part of each CDR3. D genes are given only for firm matches. Expanded clones are given a class, and other clones once, few, many or no size at all.

.	TRBV9	.	TRBJ2-3	CASSSPPTQAGDTQYF	TGTGCCAGCAGCTCTCCCCCCACCCAGGCGGGAGATACGCAGTATTTT
TRBD1	TRBV9	.	TRBJ2-7	CASSPRTGHNEQYF	TGTGCCAGCAGCCCCAGGACAGGGCACAACGAGCAGTACTTC
.	TRBV28	.	TRBJ1-2	CASSRGGAPLGYTF	TGTGCCAGCAGCCGAGGGGGGGCCCCCCTAGGCTACACCTTC
TRBD1	TRBV11-2	.	TRBJ2-1	CASSYDRGVRLFENEQFF	TGTGCCAGCAGCTACGACAGGGGGGTGAGGTTGTTTGAAAATGAGCAGTTCTTC
.	TRBV19	.	TRBJ2-2	CASRDSANTGELFF	TGTGCCAGTAGGGACAGCGCAAACACCGGGGAGCTGTTTTTT
TRBD1	TRBV18	.	TRBJ2-7	CASSPGTGDYEQYF	TGTGCCAGCTCACCCGGGACAGGGGACTACGAGCAGTACTTC
.	TRBV29-1	.	TRBJ2-7	CSVEAGVPDEQYF	TGCAGCGTTGAAGCGGGAGTACCCGACGAGCAGTACTTC
TRBD2	TRBV27	.	TRBJ2-7	CASQKTSGSSYEQYF	TGTGCCAGCCAAAAAACTAGCGGGAGTTCCTACGAGCAGTACTTC
TRBD1	TRBV28	.	TRBJ1-2	CASSLGTGGFGTF	TGTGCCAGCAGTCTAGGGACAGGGGGCTTCGGCACCTTC
TRBD1	TRBV5-1	.	TRBJ2-2	CASAGQDPFTGELFF	TGCGCCAGCGCCGGACAGGATCCCTTCACCGGGGAGCTGTTTTTT
TRBD1	TRBV5-1	.	TRBJ1-1	CASSPQGERAFF	TGCGCCAGCAGCCCACAGGGGGAGCGGGCTTTCTTT
.	TRBV15	.	TRBJ2-5	CATSRDEGETQYF	TGTGCCACCAGCAGAGATGAGGGAGAGACCCAGTACTTC
TRBD1	TRBV6-1	once	TRBJ1-1	CASSAGTVNTEAFF	TGTGCCAGCAGCGCCGGGACAGTGAACACTGAAGCTTTCTTT
TRBD1	TRBV28	few	TRBJ2-7	CASRTYRGTYEQYF	TGTGCCAGCCGAACCTACAGGGGAACCTACGAGCAGTACTTC
.	TRBV19	once	TRBJ2-3	CASSIVAGGSDTQYF	TGTGCCAGTAGTATAGTGGCAGGGGGGAGTGATACGCAGTATTTT
.	TRBV11-3	.	TRBJ2-2	CASSLSGGELFF	TGTGCCAGCAGCTTATCCGGCGGGGAGCTGTTTTTT
.	TRBV4-1	.	TRBJ2-7	CASSQEAVYAQYF	TGCGCCAGCAGCCAAGAAGCTGTCTACGCGCAGTACTTC
.	TRBV5-1	.	TRBJ1-2	CASSLAGQEGYGYTF	TGCGCCAGCAGCTTGGCCGGGCAGGAGGGCTATGGCTACACCTTC
.	TRBV18	.	TRBJ2-7	CASSTLTDEQYF	TGTGCCAGCTCAACCCTGACAGACGAGCAGTACTTC
TRBD1	TRBV5-4	.	TRBJ1-2	CASSRQGEGGYTF	TGTGCCAGCAGCAGACAGGGGGAAGGGGGCTACACCTTC
TRBD1	TRBV4-2	.	TRBJ1-1	CASSQNPTGEGPEAFF	TGTGCCAGCAGCCAAAACCCAACAGGGGAAGGGCCTGAAGCTTTCTTT
.	TRBV19	.	TRBJ2-7	CASSARDSYEQYF	TGTGCCAGTAGTGCTCGGGACTCCTACGAGCAGTACTTC
TRBD2	TRBV27	.	TRBJ2-7	CASSPQRAGKYEQYF	TGTGCCAGCAGTCCCCAGAGAGCGGGAAAATACGAGCAGTACTTC
.	TRBV18	.	TRBJ2-4	CASSPRTRDIQYF	TGTGCCAGCTCACCTCGGACTCGTGACATTCAGTACTTC
.	TRBV30	.	TRBJ1-4	CAWSRQSNEKLFF	TGTGCCTGGAGCCGCCAGTCTAATGAAAAACTGTTTTTT
TRBD2	TRBV9	.	TRBJ2-7	CASSPRLAGGPGDEQYF	TGTGCCAGCAGCCCCAGACTAGCGGGAGGGCCAGGGGACGAGCAGTACTTC
.	TRBV2	.	TRBJ2-7	CASSPRTDFSYEQYF	TGTGCCAGCAGTCCCCGGACAGATTTCTCCTACGAGCAGTACTTC
.	TRBV7-3	once	TRBJ2-1	CASSLTGLTTYNEQFF	TGTGCCAGCAGCCTTACCGGACTGACGACCTACAATGAGCAGTTCTTC
TRBD1	TRBV15	.	TRBJ2-3	CATSTTDRGFTDTQYF	TGTGCCACCAGCACAACCGACAGGGGCTTTACAGATACGCAGTATTTT
.	TRBV5-1	.	TRBJ1-1	CASSLAVNTEAFF	TGCGCCAGCAGCTTGGCCGTAAACACTGAAGCTTTCTTT
.	TRBV9	.	TRBJ1-1	CASSVNTVGGAFF	TGTGCCAGCAGCGTTAACACGGTAGGGGGAGCTTTCTTT
TRBD2	TRBV5-1	.	TRBJ2-5	CASSLRSGATKETQYF	TGCGCCAGCAGCTTGAGAAGCGGGGCGACCAAAGAGACCCAGTACTTC
.	TRBV7-2	.	TRBJ1-1	CASRSSGNAEAFF	TGTGCCAGCAGAAGTTCGGGGAACGCTGAAGCTTTCTTT
.	TRBV5-1	.	TRBJ2-2	CASSLGAGTGELFF	TGCGCCAGCAGCTTGGGGGCAGGCACCGGGGAGCTGTTTTTT
TRBD1	TRBV5-6	.	TRBJ1-2	CASSTDRGSGYTF	TGTGCCAGCAGCACGGACAGGGGAAGTGGCTACACCTTC
.	TRBV7-6	.	TRBJ1-1	CASSSDTVAKAFF	TGTGCCAGCAGCTCGGACACGGTCGCGAAAGCTTTCTTT
.	TRBV9	once	TRBJ1-2	CASSVGGRTFYGYTF	TGTGCCAGCAGCGTAGGAGGGAGAACCTTCTATGGCTACACCTTC
TRBD1	TRBV10-3	.	TRBJ2-7	CAISQGEEQYF	TGTGCCATCAGCCAGGGGGAGGAGCAGTACTTC
TRBD2	TRBV5-1	.	TRBJ2-7	CASRDRLADEQYF	TGCGCCAGCAGAGACAGACTAGCGGACGAGCAGTACTTC
TRBD2	TRBV7-8	.	TRBJ2-3	CASSYSGTSGRSTQYF	TGTGCCAGCAGCTACTCCGGGACTAGCGGGAGATCTACGCAGTATTTT
.	TRBV7-5	few	TRBJ1-2	CVRSLAGGRGYTF	TGTGTCAGAAGCTTAGCCGGGGGGCGAGGCTACACCTTC